This T cell receptor beta chain was sequenced during a study of TIL therapy for anti-PD-1-resistant metastatic lung cancer (dated by TCRdb to the early 2020s). Looking at the study overall: Tumors were collected before any PD-1/PD-L1 blockade, after which patients were given nivolumab, and patients who progressed were given lymphodepletion, an infusion of expanded TIL and IL-2. A median age of around 54 years (range about 38-85) and a median tumor PD-L1 proportion score of about 5.4% were recorded among enrolled patients. The cohort was composed predominantly of lung adenocarcinoma, with a handful of EGFR-mutant and two ALK-rearranged tumors included, and half of patients were identified as current or former smokers. A median non-synonymous tumor mutation burden of roughly 1.4 mutations per megabase was determined across the cohort by whole-exome sequencing. T cell receptor beta sequencing of tumor and peripheral blood served to follow clonotypes across the tumor, the expanded TIL product, and serial blood samples.

What the time point label conveys for this sample: pre-treatment sample, taken before nivolumab and TIL therapy. Adults with stage 4 NSCLC were enrolled from October 2017 to early 2020 in a dual-center phase I trial. The samples were obtained from a phase I trial that was single-arm and open-label and tested tumor-infiltrating lymphocyte therapy combined with nivolumab in advanced non-small cell lung cancer. Blood mononuclear cells were isolated from EDTA tubes by Ficoll gradient and were snap-frozen as pellets, and DNA was extracted with a Qiagen mini-prep kit. The study at large found these results: The study protocol defined all tumor marker inferences as exploratory. Generalizability was limited because the cohort was highly selected, with more treatment-naive, never-smoker and oncogene-addicted patients included than is typical. The baseline peripheral repertoire was partially replaced by infused TIL clonotypes, which then decayed over months, and persistence showed no apparent association with response.

For this clone: Its antigen specificity is not known. Per-base quality was not reported, and no clone a single base away is much larger than it.

CDR1 and CDR2 (SEHNR, FQNEAQ) derive from the germline V gene (reference sequence). The V end loses 4 bases and the J end loses 0 bases, and a stretch of 4 bases separates them. The CDR3 covers 14 residues, taking in both the cysteine and the phenylalanine. The sequence is cut down to CDR3 DNA, 42 bases in frame from base 1. The immunoSEQ v3 hsTCRB kit was used to amplify TCR beta CDR3 regions from genomic DNA through bias-controlled multiplex PCR. TCR libraries were sequenced on an Illumina NextSeq 500 to 2 million or so read pairs for survey level or 5-6 million for deep level. The original methods were these. V, D and J genes were assigned, non-productive sequences were removed, and clonality was reported by immunoSEQ Analyzer software. Repertoires were compared using productive Simpson clonality and Morisita overlap index of productive TRB rearrangements between infused TIL and blood. For each clone in blood, the absolute clonotype count was estimated by multiplying the lymphocyte count by the CD3+ fraction and by the clone's productive frequency. TCRdb took over this immuneACCESS table, retaining in-frame rearrangements with V and J assigned. Such tables are incomplete; in checked studies, under half of the missing clones stem from an unresolved V gene, and the remainder is unexplained. Clonal size and the V and J genes are those of that table, whereas D and trimming came from the DNA. This sample is represented by about 59,000 clones; roughly 80% of them were singletons. Of the sample, 1.5% to 2% falls within the top ten clones.

The chain couples TRBV7-9 to TRBJ2-6; the D gene identity is not certain. The sample here was blood, taken at baseline. The source is a person aged 25-80 years with non-small cell lung cancer. Read as DNA, the sequence is TGTGCCAGCAGCTCGAGCTCTGGGGCCAACGTCCTGACTTTC. The resulting protein is CASSSSSGANVLTF.